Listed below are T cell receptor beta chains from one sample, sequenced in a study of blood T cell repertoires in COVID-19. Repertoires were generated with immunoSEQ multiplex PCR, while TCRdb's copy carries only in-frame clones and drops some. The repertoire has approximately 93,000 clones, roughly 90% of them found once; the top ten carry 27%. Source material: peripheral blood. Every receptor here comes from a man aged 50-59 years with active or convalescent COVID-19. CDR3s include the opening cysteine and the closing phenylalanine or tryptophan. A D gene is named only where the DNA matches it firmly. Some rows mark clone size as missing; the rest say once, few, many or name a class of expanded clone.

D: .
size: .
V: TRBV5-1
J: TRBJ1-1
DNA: TGCGCCAGCAGCCTGGACAGCCCAAACACTGAAGCTTTCTTT
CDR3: CASSLDSPNTEAFF

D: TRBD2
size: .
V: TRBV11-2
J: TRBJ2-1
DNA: TGTGCCAGCAGCGTTACTAGCGGGGGGTACAATCGGTTGGGGAATGAGCAGTTCTTC
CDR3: CASSVTSGGYNRLGNEQFF

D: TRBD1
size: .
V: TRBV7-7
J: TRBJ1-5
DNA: TGTGCCAGCAGCTCTCCGGGACAGGGGTCTAATCAGCCCCAGCATTTT
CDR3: CASSSPGQGSNQPQHF

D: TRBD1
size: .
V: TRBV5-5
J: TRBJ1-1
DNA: TGTGCCAGCAGTCGGACAGGGGCCAACACTGAAGCTTTCTTT
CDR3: CASSRTGANTEAFF

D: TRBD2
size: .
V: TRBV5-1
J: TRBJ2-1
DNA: TGCGCCAGTGGGACTAGCGGGGGCGGGAATGAGCAGTTCTTC
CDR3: CASGTSGGGNEQFF

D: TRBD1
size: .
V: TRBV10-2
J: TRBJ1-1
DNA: TGCGCCAGCAGTGAAGGTTATGGGACAGGTGAAGCTTTCTTT
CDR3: CASSEGYGTGEAFF

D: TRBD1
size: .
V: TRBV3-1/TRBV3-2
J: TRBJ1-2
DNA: TGTGCCAGCAGCTTACAATCCGGGACAGCCTATGGCTACACCTTC
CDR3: CASSLQSGTAYGYTF

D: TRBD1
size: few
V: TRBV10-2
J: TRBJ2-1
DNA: TGCGCCAGCACGAGGGGGCCTGATAATGAGCAGTTCTTC
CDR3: CASTRGPDNEQFF

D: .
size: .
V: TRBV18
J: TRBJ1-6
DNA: TGTGCCAGCTCACCAAGGAGCCAAGTCGATTCACCCCTCCACTTT
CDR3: CASSPRSQVDSPLHF

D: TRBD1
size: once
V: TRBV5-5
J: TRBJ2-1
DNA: TGTGCCAGCAGCCAAGGGGGCCCCCAACGTTACAATGAGCAGTTCTTC
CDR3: CASSQGGPQRYNEQFF

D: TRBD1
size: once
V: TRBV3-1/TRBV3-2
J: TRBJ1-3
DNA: TGTGCCAGCGGAGGAGGGGGACAGGGAAACACCATATATTTT
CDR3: CASGGGGQGNTIYF

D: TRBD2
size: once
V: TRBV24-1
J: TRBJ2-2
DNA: TGTGCCACCAGTGATTTCTCTAGCGGGGGAGGCGGGGAGCTGTTTTTT
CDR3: CATSDFSSGGGGELFF

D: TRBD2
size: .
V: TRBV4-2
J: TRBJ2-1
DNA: TGTGCCAGCAGCCTTACTAGCGGGATGGGCAATGAGCAGTTCTTC
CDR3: CASSLTSGMGNEQFF

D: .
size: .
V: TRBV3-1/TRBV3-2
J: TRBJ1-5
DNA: TGTGCCAGCAGCCAAAATCGGGATCAGCCCCAGCATTTT
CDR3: CASSQNRDQPQHF

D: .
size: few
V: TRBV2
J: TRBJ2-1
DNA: TGTGCCAGCAGATGGGACTCCAGTTACAATGAGCAGTTCTTC
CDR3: CASRWDSSYNEQFF

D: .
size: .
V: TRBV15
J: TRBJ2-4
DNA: TGTGCCACCAGCAGAGAGGAGGGCAGGAACATTCAGTACTTC
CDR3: CATSREEGRNIQYF

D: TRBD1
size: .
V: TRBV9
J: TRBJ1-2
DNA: TGTGCCAGCAGCTCGGGACAGTCAAACTATGGCTACACCTTC
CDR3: CASSSGQSNYGYTF

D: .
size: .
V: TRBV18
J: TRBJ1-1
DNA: TGTGCCAGCTCACCAATAGGAGACGTTACTGAAGCTTTCTTT
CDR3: CASSPIGDVTEAFF

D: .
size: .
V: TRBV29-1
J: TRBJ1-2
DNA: TGCAGCGTTGATCCGTCAGGGACTAACTATGGCTACACCTTC
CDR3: CSVDPSGTNYGYTF

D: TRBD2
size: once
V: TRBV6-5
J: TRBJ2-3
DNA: TGTGCCGGGGACTTTGCGGGGGGGCTGGATACGCAGTATTTT
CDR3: CAGDFAGGLDTQYF

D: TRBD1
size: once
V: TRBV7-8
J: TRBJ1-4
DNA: TGTGCCAGCAGCCCCAGGACAGGGAGGAATGAAAAACTGTTTTTT
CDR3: CASSPRTGRNEKLFF

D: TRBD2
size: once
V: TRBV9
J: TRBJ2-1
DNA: TGTGCCAGCAGCGTAGGACTAGCGGGGGCCTTAAAAGGGAATGAGCAGTTCTTC
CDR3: CASSVGLAGALKGNEQFF

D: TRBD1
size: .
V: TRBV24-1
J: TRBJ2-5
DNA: TGTGCCACCGCCGGACAGGGTTACCAAGAGACCCAGTACTTC
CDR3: CATAGQGYQETQYF

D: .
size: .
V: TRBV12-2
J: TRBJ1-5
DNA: TGTGCAAGTCGCATTCGACAGGGCACAATCAATCAGCCCCAGCATTTT
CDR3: CASRIRQGTINQPQHF

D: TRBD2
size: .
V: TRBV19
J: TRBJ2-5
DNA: TGTGCCAGCAGTTCGGGTCGCGGGGGTGGTGAGACCCAGTACTTC
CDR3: CASSSGRGGGETQYF

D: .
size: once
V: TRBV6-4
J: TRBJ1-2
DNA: TGTGCCAGCAGTGAAGGTCGAGGGCCTACCTATGGCTACACCTTC
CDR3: CASSEGRGPTYGYTF

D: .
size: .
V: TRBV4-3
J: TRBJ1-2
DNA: TGCGCCAGCAGCCAAGGTTTCGGTGGCTACACCTTC
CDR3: CASSQGFGGYTF

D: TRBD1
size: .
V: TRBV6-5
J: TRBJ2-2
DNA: TGTGCCAGCAGGGGGGACAGGGGTGGTACCGGGGAGCTGTTTTTT
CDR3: CASRGDRGGTGELFF